This T cell receptor beta chain emerged from a study of Graves' ophthalmopathy and Graves' hyperthyroidism. Study overall: Samples of peripheral blood were obtained at initial diagnosis, prior to treatment of any kind.

Moderate-to-severe activity, CAS at least 3, NOSPECS at least 4 and duration under 3 months characterized donors with ophthalmopathy. None of the included patients had other autoimmune diseases, uncontrolled infections, pregnancy or lactation, as these led to exclusion. Reliance was placed on clinical symptoms, serum thyroxine, TRAb, thyroid ultrasound and orbital computed tomography for diagnosis. This clonotype was counted at least ten times. RNA transcripts provided the template for amplifying TCR beta CDR3 regions. HTBI primers were used in a first-round RT-PCR, which preceded a second-round multiplex PCR. TCRdb re-called the multiplex PCR reads through MiXCR, storing one row per CDR3 protein. The data show about 410,000 distinct CDR3 sequences, roughly 18% seen once. The germline V gene encodes CDR1 SQVTM and CDR2 ANQGSEA. Unmatched junction bases numbered 8, after V lost 7 bases and J lost 2 bases. The CDR3 contains 14 residues.

V is TRBV29-1 and J is TRBJ1-2, with 9 bases matching TRBD1. The sequence was collected from a woman between 18 and 29 years old with Graves' ophthalmopathy. The material sequenced was peripheral blood. CDR3 amino acids: CSATTGGRNYGYTF. CDR3 nucleotide sequence: TGCAGCGCCACGACAGGGGGAAGGAACTATGGCTACACCTTC.